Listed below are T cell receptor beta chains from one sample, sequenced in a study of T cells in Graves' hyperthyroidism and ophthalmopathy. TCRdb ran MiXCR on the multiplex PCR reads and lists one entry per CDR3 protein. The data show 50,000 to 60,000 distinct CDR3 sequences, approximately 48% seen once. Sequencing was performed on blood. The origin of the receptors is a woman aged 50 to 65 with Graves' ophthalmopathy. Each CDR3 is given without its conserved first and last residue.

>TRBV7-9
ASSFLAGITGELF
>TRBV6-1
ASMLDYGYT
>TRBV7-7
ASSLGSTGELF
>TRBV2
ASSQAADNTDTQY
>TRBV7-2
ASSSQVLLSYEQY
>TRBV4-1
ASSQVGGKPQH
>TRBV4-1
ASSQAAFSGTSTDTQY
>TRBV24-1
ASGLAGQGGNYGYT
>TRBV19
ASSPGTGGGETQY
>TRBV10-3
AISEIGSGLRFVNEQP
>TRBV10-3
AISGSGRYNEQF
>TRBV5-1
ASSARTDANYGYT
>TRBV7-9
ASSLDQGVGQGQY
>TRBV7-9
AISPPGQGSDGQY
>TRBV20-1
SAEDRGDEKLF
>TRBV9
ASSERGGQNEQF
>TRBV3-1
ASSPQGAHTGELF
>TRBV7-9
ASSLVIPPYEQY
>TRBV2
ASSTPGQGDQETQY
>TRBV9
ASSSAGLAGELGAYEQY
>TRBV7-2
ASSLRDRGDTQY
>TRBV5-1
ASSLTAQETQY
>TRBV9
ASSVEGGPGGYT